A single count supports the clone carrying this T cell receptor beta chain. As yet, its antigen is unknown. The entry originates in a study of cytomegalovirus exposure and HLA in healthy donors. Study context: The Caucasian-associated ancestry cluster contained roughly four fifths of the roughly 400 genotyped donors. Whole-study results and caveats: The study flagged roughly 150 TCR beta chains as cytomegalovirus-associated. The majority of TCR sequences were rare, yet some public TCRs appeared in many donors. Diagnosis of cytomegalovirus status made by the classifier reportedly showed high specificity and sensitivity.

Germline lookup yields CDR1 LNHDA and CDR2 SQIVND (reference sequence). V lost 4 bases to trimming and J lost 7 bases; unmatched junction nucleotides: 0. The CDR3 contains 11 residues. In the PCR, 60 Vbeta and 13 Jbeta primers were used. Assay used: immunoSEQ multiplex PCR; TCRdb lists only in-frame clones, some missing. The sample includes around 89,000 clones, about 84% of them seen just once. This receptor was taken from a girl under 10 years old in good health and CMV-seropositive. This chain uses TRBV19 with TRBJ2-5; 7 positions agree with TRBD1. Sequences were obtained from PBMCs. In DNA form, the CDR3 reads TGTGCCAGTAGTACAGGGGGGACCCAGTACTTC. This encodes CASSTGGTQYF. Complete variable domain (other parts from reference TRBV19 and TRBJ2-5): DGGITQSPKYLFRKEGQNVTLSCEQNLNHDAMYWYRQDPGQGLRLIYYSQIVNDFQKGDIAEGYSVSREKKESFPLTVTSAQKNPTAFYLCASSTGGTQYFGPGTRLLVL.